This T cell receptor beta chain was retrieved from a study of blood T cells in healthy people across ages. The study, taken as a whole, reports: PBMCs that were unsorted prevented a conclusive naive versus antigen-experienced comparison.

Together with a sample-barcoded 5' primer, a J-beta primer mix was included in a second PCR lasting about 7 to 11 cycles. TCRdb re-derived calls from the 5' RACE reads in MiXCR, one entry per CDR3 protein. In the table there are about 800,000 distinct CDR3 sequences, more than 45% of which are singletons. Concerning this clonotype itself: Antigen specificity is unknown.

This sequence originates from a man aged 30 to 45 in good health. Sequenced sample: blood.

CDR3 sequence: CASSRVGIYEAFF. The CDR3 nucleotides are TGCGCCAGCAGCAGGGTGGGGATTTACGAAGCTTTCTTT. This chain joins TRBV5-1 and TRBJ1-1; unclear D gene. Looked up from germline, CDR1 is SGHRS and CDR2 is YFSETQ. The CDR3 has 13 amino acids. The V end was cut by 4 bases, the J end by 8 bases, with 15 bases between.